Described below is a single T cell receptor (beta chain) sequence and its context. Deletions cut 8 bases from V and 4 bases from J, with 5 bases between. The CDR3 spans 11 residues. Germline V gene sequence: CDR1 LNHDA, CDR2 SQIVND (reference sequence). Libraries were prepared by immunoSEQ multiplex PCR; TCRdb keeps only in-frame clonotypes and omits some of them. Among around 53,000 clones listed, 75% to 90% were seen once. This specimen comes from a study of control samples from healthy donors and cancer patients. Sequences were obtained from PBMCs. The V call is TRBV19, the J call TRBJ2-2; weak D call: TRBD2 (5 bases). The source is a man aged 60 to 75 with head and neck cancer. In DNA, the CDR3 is TGTGCCAGTCGGGGCACCGGGGAGCTGTTTTTT. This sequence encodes CASRGTGELFF.